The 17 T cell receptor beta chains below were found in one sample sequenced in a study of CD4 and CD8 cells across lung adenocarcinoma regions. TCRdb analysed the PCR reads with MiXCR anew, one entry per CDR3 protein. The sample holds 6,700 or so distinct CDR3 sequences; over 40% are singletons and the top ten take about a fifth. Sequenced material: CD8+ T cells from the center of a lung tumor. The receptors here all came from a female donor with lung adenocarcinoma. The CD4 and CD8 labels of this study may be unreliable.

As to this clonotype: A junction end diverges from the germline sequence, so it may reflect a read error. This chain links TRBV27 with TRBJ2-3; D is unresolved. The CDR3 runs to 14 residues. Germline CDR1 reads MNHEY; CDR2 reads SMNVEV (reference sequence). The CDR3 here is CAGSLGLLTDTQYF. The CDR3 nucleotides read TGTGCGGGCAGCTTGGGCCTCCTCACAGATACCCAGTATTTC.

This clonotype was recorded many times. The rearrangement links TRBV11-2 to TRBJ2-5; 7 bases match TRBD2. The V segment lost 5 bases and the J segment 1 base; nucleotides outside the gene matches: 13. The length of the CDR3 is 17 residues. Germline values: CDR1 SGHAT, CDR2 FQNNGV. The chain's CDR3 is CASSKRSGGSTQETQYF. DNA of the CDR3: TGTGCCAGCAGCAAACGTTCGGGCGGGAGCACCCAAGAGACCCAGTACTTC.

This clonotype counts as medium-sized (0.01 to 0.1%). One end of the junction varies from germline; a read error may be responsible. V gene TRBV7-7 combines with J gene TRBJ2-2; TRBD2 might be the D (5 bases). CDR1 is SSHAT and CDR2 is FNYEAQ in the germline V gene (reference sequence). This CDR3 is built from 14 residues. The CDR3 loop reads CASSLGGPYGELFF. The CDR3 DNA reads TGTGCTAGCAGCTTAGGAGGTCCATACGGGGAGCTGTTTTTT.

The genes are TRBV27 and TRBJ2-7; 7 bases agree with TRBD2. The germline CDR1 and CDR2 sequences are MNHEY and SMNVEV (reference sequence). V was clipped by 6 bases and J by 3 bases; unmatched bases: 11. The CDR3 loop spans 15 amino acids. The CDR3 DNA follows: TGTGCCAGCAGCGATGGTGGGGGAGGGAACTACGAGCAGTACTTC. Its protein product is CASSDGGGGNYEQYF.

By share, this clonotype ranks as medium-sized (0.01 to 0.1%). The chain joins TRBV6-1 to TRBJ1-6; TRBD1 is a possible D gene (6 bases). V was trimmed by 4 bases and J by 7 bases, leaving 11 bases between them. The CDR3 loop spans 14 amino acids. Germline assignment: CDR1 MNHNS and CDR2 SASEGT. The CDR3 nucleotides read TGTGCCAGCAGTGTCAGGGGTCCCAATTCACCCCTCCACTTT. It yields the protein CASSVRGPNSPLHF.

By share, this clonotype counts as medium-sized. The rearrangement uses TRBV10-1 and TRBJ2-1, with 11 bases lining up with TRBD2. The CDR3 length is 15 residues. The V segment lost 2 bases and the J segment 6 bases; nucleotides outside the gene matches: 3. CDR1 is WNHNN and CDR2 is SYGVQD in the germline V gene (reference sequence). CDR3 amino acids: CASSEGLAGRNEQFF. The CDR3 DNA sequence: TGCGCCAGCAGTGAGGGACTAGCGGGTCGCAATGAGCAGTTCTTC.

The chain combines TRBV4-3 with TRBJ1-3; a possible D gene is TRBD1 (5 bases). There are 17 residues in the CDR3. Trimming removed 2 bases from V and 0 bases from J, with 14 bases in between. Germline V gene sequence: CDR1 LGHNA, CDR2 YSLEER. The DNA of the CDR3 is TGCGCCAGCAGCCAATCCCGGGGGACGTACTCTGGAAACACCATATATTTT. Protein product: CASSQSRGTYSGNTIYF.

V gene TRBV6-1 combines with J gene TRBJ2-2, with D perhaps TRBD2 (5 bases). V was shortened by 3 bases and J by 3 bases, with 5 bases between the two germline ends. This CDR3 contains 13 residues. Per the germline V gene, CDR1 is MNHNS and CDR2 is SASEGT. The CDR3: CASSDGDTGELFF. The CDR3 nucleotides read TGTGCCAGCAGTGACGGGGACACCGGGGAGCTGTTTTTT.

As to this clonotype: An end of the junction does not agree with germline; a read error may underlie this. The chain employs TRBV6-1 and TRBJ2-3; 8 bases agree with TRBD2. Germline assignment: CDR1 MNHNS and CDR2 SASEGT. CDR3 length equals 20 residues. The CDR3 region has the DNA TGTGCCAGCAGTCCCTCAGGCGGGAGGAACGGGGGCTGCGAAACAGATACGCAGTATTTC. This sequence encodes CASSPSGGRNGGCETDTQYF.

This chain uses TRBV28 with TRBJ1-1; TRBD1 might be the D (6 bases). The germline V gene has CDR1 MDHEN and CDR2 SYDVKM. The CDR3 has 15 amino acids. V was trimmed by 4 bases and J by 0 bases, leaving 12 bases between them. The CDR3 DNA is TGTGCCAGCAGTTCCCTGGACAGCCTGAACACTGAAGCTTTCTTT. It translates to CASSSLDSLNTEAFF.

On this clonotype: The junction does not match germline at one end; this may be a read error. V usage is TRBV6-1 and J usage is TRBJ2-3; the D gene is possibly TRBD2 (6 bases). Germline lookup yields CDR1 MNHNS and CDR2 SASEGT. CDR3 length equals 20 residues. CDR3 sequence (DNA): TGTGCCAGCAGTCCCTCAGACGCGGGGAACGGGGGTTTCGACCCAGATACGCAGTATTTC. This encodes CASSPSDAGNGGFDPDTQYF.

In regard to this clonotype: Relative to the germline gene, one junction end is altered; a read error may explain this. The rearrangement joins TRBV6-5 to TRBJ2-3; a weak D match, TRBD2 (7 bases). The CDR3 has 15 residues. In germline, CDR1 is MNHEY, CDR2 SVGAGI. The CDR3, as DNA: TGTGCCAGCAGTTCCTCATTCCGGGGAGGGGACACGCAGTATTTC. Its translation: CASSSSFRGGDTQYF.

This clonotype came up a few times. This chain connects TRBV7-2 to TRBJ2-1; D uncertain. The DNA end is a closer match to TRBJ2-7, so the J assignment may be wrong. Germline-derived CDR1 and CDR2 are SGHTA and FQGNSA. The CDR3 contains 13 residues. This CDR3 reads CASSFLDTSEQYF. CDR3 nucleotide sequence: TGTGCCAGCAGCTTTTTAGACACATCTGAGCAGTACTTC.

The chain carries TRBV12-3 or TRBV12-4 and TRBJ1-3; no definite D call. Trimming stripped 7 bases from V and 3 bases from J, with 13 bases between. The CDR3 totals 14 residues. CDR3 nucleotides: TGTGCCAGCACCGCACAGAGCCTTGGAAACACCATATATTTT. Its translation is CASTAQSLGNTIYF.

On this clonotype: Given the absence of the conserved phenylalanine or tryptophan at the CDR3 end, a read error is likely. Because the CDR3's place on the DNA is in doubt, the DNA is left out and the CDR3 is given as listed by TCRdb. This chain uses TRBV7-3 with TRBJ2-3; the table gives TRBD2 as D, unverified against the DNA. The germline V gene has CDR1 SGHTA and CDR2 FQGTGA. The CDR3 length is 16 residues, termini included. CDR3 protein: CASSLTGGGLLGTQLL.

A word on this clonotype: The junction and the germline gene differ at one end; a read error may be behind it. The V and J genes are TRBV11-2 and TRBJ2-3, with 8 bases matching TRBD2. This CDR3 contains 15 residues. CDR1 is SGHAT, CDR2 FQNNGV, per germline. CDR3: CASSSGRGAKNTQYF. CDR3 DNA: TGTGCCAGCAGCTCCGGGCGGGGGGCCAAAAACACGCAGTATTTC.

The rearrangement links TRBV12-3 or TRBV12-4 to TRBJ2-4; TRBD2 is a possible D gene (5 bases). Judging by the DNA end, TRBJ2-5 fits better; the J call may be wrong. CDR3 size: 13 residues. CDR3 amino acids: CASSLGSLETQYF. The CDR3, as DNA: TGTGCCAGCAGTCTGGGGAGTCTGGAGACCCAGTACTTC.